This TCR beta chain was recorded in a study of graft-versus-host responses after intestinal transplantation. Overall study context: The study gave all recipients anti-thymocyte globulin induction, then tacrolimus and steroids for about 3 years.

The data were produced by immunoSEQ multiplex PCR, yet TCRdb's version contains in-frame clones alone and is incomplete. The repertoire consists of tens of thousands of clones, with 90% occurring once and the leading ten covering 4%. Note on this clone: As yet, its antigen is unknown.

Germline lookup yields CDR1 SEHNR and CDR2 FQNEAQ (reference sequence). The V gene end was trimmed by 5 bases and the J gene end by 11 bases; junction bases not matched to a gene: 8. There are 14 residues in the CDR3. The receptor's source is a human donor who was the organ donor for an intestinal transplant. The sample consisted of unstimulated CD8+ T cells sorted from spleen or lymph node cells, taken before transplant. This chain connects TRBV7-9 to TRBJ1-6, with 8 positions matching TRBD1. The CDR3 loop reads CASSPSRGLTPLHF. CDR3 DNA: TGTGCCAGCAGCCCCAGCAGGGGGCTGACACCCCTCCACTTT.